This TCR beta chain was captured by sequencing in a study of metastatic and nonmetastatic thyroid tumors. Study-wide background: Repertoires from blood and tumor or nodule tissue of malignant and benign thyroid patients were compared. Study observations and caveats: The study reportedly found significantly higher TCR beta diversity in malignant thyroid tumors than benign nodules, in blood and tumor.

Germline lookup yields CDR1 MNHNY and CDR2 SVGAGI (reference sequence). CDR3 size: 17 residues. V lost 0 bases to trimming and J lost 9 bases, with 21 bases between them. This clone appeared many times. No antigen is known for it. Per the original data handling: Clinicopathological groups differed in CDR3, with these differences serving to build a distant-metastasis classifier for papillary thyroid cancer. Via MiXCR, TCRdb re-called the PCR reads. TCRdb, not the authors, supplied the V and J calls. The top ten clones hold roughly 9.5% of a sample with about 40,000 clones, around 28% of them seen once. All patients were treatment-naive before thyroid surgery.

Sequenced: blood. The chain recombines TRBV6-6 with TRBJ1-5; possibly TRBD1 for D (6 bases). This TCR came from a male donor with papillary thyroid cancer or a benign thyroid nodule (not recorded which). Some clones in this sample may be carry-over from other donors' samples. The CDR3 sequence is CASSYSSWDTPIWPQHF. The CDR3 DNA reads as TGTGCCAGCAGTTACTCGAGCTGGGACACCCCAATCTGGCCCCAGCATTTT.